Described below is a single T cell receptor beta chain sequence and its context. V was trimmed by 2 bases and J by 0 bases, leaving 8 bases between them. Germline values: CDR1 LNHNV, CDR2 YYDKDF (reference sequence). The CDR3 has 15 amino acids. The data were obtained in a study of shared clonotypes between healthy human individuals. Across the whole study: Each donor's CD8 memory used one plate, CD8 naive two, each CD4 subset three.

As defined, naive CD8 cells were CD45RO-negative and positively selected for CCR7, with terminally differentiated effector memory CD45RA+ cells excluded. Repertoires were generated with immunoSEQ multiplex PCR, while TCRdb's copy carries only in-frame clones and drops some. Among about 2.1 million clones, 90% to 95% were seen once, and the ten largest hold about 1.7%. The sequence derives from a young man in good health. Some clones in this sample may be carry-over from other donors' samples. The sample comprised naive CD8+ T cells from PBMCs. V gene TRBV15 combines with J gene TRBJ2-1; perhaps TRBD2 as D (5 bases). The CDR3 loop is CATSRPEGSYNEQFF. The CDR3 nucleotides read TGTGCCACCAGCAGACCCGAGGGCTCCTACAATGAGCAGTTCTTC.